The rows below give T cell receptor beta chains drawn from one sample of a study of blood T cell repertoires in COVID-19. Using immunoSEQ multiplex PCR, the repertoire was profiled, and TCRdb retains in-frame clones only, with some absent. Of approximately 13,000 clones in the sample, 65% to 90% were seen once. The sequencing input was peripheral blood. The receptors stem from a man aged 40-50 years with active or convalescent COVID-19. The CDR3 runs from the conserved cysteine through the conserved F or W. The D gene is left open where the match is weak. Some rows mark clone size as missing; the rest say once, few, many or name a class of expanded clone.

v_gene	d_gene	j_gene	abundance	CDR3nt	CDR3aa
TRBV14	TRBD2	TRBJ2-7	once	TGTGCCAGCAGCCAAGATTCAGCGGGGATCTCCTACGAGCAGTACTTC	CASSQDSAGISYEQYF
TRBV4-2	NA	TRBJ1-6	NA	TGTGCCAGCAGCCAGACAGGAAATTCACCCCTCCACTTT	CASSQTGNSPLHF
TRBV29-1	TRBD1	TRBJ2-7	NA	TGCAGCGTCCAACCCGGGACAGGGAAGTACGAGCAGTACTTC	CSVQPGTGKYEQYF
TRBV21-1	NA	TRBJ2-7	NA	TGTGCCAGCAGCCCACCGGGTCCCCGGAGGTTTTCCTACGAGCAGTACTTC	CASSPPGPRRFSYEQYF
TRBV2	TRBD1	TRBJ1-2	NA	TGTGCCAGCAGTGAAACGGGGACAGGTTATGGCTACACCTTC	CASSETGTGYGYTF
TRBV7-2	TRBD2	TRBJ2-7	NA	TGTGCCAGCAGAGCGGGAGGCTCCTACGAGCAGTACTTC	CASRAGGSYEQYF
TRBV21-1	NA	TRBJ2-2	NA	TGTGCCAGCAGCACCGCAGGGACAGGGATCCCCCCGGGGACCGGGGAGCTGTTTTTT	CASSTAGTGIPPGTGELFF
TRBV2	TRBD1	TRBJ1-1	NA	TGTGCCAGCATGAGGGACAGGGGAAACACTGAAGCTTTCTTT	CASMRDRGNTEAFF
TRBV11-3	TRBD1	TRBJ1-3	NA	TGTGCCAGCAGCTCACAGGGGGGAAACACCATATATTTT	CASSSQGGNTIYF
TRBV11-3	TRBD1	TRBJ1-1	NA	TGTGCCAGCAGCTTCAGACAGGGGATGGACACTGAAGCTTTCTTT	CASSFRQGMDTEAFF
TRBV7-2	NA	TRBJ1-2	NA	TGTGCCAGCAGTACCAGAACGGGGGGCGGCTATGGCTACACCTTC	CASSTRTGGGYGYTF